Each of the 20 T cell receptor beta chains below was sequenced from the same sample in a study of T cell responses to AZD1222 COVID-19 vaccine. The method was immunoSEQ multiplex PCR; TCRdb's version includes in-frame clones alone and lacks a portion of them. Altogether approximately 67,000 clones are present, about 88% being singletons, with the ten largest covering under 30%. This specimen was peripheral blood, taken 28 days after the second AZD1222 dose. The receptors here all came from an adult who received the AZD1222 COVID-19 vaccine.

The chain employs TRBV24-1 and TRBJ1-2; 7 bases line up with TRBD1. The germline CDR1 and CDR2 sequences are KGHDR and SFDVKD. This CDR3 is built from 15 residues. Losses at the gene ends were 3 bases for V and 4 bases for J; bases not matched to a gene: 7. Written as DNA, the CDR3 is TGTGCCACCAGTGATACCACAGGGGCCTCCTATGGCTACACCTTC. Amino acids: CATSDTTGASYGYTF.

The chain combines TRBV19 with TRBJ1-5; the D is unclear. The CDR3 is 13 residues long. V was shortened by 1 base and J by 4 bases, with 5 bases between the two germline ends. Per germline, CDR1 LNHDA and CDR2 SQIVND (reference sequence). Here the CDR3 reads CASSIGANQPQHF. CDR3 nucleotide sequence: TGTGCCAGTAGTATAGGAGCGAATCAGCCCCAGCATTTT. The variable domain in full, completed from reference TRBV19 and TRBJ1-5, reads DGGITQSPKYLFRKEGQNVTLSCEQNLNHDAMYWYRQDPGQGLRLIYYSQIVNDFQKGDIAEGYSVSREKKESFPLTVTSAQKNPTAFYLCASSIGANQPQHFGDGTRLSIL.

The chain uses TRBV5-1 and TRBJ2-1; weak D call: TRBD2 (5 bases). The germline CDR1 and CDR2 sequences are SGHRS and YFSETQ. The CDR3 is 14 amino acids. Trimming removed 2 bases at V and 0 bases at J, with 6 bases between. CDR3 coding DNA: TGCGCCAGCAGCTTAACTAGCTCCTACAATGAGCAGTTCTTC. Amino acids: CASSLTSSYNEQFF.

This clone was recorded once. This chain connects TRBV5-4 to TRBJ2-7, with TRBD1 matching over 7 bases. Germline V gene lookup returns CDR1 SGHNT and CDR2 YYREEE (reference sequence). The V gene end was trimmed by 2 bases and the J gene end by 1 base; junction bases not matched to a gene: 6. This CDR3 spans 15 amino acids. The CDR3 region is CASSFWTGRSYEQYF. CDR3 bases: TGTGCCAGCAGCTTTTGGACAGGCCGATCCTACGAGCAGTACTTC. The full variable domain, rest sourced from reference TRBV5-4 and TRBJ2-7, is ETGVTQSPTHLIKTRGQQVTLRCSSQSGHNTVSWYQQALGQGPQFIFQYYREEENGRGNFPPRFSGLQFPNYSSELNVNALELDDSALYLCASSFWTGRSYEQYFGPGTRLTVT.

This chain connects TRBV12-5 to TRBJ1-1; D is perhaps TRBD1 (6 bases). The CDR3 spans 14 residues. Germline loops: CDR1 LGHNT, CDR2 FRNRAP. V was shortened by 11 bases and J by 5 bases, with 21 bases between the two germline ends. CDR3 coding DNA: TGTGCTTCTGCAGAACCTGGACAGCGGACTGAAGCTTTCTTT. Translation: CASAEPGQRTEAFF.

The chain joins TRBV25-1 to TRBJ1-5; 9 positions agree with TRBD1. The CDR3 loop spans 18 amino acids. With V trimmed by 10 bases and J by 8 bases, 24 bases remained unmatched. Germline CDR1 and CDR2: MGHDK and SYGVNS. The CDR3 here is CANREGPPGQGLIKPQHF. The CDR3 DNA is TGTGCCAACAGGGAGGGGCCACCGGGACAGGGTTTAATCAAGCCCCAGCATTTT. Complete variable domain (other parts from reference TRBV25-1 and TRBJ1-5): EADIYQTPRYLVIGTGKKITLECSQTMGHDKMYWYQQDPGMELHLIHYSYGVNSTEKGDLSSESTVSRIRTEHFPLTLESARPSHTSQYLCANREGPPGQGLIKPQHFGDGTRLSIL.

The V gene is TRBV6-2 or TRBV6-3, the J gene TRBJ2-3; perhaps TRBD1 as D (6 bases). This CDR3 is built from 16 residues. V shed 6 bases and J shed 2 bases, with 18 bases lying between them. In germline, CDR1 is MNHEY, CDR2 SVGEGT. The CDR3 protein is CASSIPRGTPTDTQYF. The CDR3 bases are TGTGCCAGCAGCATACCGAGGGGGACACCCACAGATACGCAGTATTTT.

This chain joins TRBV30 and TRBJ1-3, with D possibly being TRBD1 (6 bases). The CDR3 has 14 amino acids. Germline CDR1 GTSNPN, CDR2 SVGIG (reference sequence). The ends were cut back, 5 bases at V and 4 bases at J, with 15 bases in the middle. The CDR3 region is CAWSRGSGGNTIYF. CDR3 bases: TGTGCCTGGTCCAGGGGTTCGGGGGGAAACACCATATATTTT.

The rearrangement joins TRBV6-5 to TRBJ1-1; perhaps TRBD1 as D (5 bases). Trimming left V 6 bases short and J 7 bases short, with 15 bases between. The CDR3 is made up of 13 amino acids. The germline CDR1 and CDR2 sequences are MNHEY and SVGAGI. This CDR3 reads CASRQTAKIEAFF. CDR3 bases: TGTGCCAGCAGACAGACAGCAAAGATTGAAGCTTTCTTT.

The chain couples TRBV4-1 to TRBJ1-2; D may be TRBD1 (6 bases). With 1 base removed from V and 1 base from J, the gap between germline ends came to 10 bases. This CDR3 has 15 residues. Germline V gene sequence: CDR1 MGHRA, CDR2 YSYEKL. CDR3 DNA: TGCGCCAGCAGCCAAGCCGGGACAATTAACTATGGCTACACCTTC. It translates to CASSQAGTINYGYTF.

Here the CDR3 DNA reads TGTGCCAGCAGCGGGGTCCTTTTCTGGAATGAGCAGTTCTTC. Protein product: CASSGVLFWNEQFF. The chain employs TRBV28 and TRBJ2-1; D is possibly TRBD2 (5 bases). With 6 bases removed from V and 7 bases from J, the gap between germline ends came to 16 bases. The CDR3 spans 14 residues. Germline CDR1 MDHEN, CDR2 SYDVKM.

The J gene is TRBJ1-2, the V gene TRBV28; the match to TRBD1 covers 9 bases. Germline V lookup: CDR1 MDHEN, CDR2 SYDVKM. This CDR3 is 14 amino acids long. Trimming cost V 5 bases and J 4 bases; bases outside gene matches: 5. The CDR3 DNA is TGTGCCAGCAGTCCGGGACAGGGAAGCTATGGCTACACCTTC. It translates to CASSPGQGSYGYTF.

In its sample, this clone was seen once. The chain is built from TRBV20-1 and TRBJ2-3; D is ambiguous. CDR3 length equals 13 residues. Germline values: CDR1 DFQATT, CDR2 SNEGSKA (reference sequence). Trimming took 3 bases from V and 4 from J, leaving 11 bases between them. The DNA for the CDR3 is TGCAGTGCTAGTTGGTCTGGGGCAGATACGCAGTATTTT. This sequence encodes CSASWSGADTQYF.

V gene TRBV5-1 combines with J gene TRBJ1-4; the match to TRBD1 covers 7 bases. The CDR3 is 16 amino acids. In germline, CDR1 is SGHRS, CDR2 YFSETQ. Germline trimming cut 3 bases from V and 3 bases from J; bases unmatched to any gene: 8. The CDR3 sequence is CASSYTNRGPNEKLFF. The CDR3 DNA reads TGCGCCAGCAGCTATACAAACAGGGGACCTAATGAAAAACTGTTTTTT.

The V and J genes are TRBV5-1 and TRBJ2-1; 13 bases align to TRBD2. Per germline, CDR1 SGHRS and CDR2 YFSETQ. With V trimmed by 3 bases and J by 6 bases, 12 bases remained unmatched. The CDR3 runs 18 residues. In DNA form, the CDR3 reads TGCGCCAGCAGCTCGGGACTAGCGGGATTAGGTGTCCTCAATGAGCAGTTCTTC. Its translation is CASSSGLAGLGVLNEQFF.

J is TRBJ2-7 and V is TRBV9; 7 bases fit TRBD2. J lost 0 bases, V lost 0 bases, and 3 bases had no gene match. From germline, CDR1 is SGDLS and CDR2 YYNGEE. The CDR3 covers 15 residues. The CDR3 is CASSVEASGSYEQYF. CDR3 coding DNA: TGTGCCAGCAGCGTAGAGGCTAGCGGCTCCTACGAGCAGTACTTC.

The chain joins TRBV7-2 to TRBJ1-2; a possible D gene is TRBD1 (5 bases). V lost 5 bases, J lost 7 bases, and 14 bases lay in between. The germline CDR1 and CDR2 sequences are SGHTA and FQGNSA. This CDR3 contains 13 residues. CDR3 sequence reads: CASSRGVWPGYTF. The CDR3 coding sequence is TGTGCCAGCAGCCGGGGGGTCTGGCCTGGCTACACCTTC.

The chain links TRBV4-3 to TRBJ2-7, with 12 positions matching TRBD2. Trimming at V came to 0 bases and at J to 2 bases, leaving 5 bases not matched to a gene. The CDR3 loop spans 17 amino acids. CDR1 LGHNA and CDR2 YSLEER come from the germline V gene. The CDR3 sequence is CASSQELAGGGTYEQYF. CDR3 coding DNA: TGCGCCAGCAGCCAAGAACTAGCGGGAGGCGGAACCTACGAGCAGTACTTC.

The CDR3 nucleotides read TGCAGCGTTGAAGGAGGCCCGTTCTCCTACAATGAGCAGTTCTTC. Translated: CSVEGGPFSYNEQFF. The chain carries TRBV29-1 and TRBJ2-1; D ambiguous. Germline CDR1 reads SQVTM; CDR2 reads ANQGSEA. The CDR3 contains 15 residues. Trimming took 1 base from V and 0 from J, leaving 10 bases between them.

CDR3 in amino acids: CASSLVPEYNEQFF. The CDR3 bases are TGTGCCAGCAGTTTGGTACCGGAATACAATGAGCAGTTCTTC. V is TRBV27 and J is TRBJ2-1; D is uncertain. This CDR3 is built from 14 residues. Trimming took off 3 bases at V and 4 bases at J, with 10 bases between the two ends. Germline assignment: CDR1 MNHEY and CDR2 SMNVEV (reference sequence).